This note documents a single TCR beta chain sequence. The antigen this receptor binds is unknown. No quality values exist for individual bases; no much larger clone is one base distant. According to the germline V gene (reference sequence), CDR1 reads GTSNPN and CDR2 reads SVGIG. From the cysteine through the phenylalanine, the CDR3 covers 12 amino acids. Of the read, only the CDR3 DNA is kept; its 36 bases are in frame from base 1. The V end gives up 4 bases and the J end 8 bases, leaving 5 bases in the junction not matched to a gene. The sample is drawn from a study of OX40 agonist ivuxolimab in advanced cancers. As for the study more broadly: Ivuxolimab was a fully human IgG2 agonistic monoclonal antibody targeting the costimulatory receptor OX40 (CD134). Of the approximately 50 patients in dose escalation, approximately 20 had hepatocellular carcinoma, some 15 had melanoma, 9 had renal cell carcinoma and 9 had head and neck cancer. In the dose-escalation cohort, approximately 83% of patients were male, and the mean age was 60 years with a range of about 23 to 79. Partial responses were achieved by three dose-escalation patients, of whom one had hepatocellular carcinoma and two had cutaneous melanoma. Patients were allowed to have had prior anti-PD-1, anti-PD-L1 or anti-CTLA-4 therapy, and around 40% of the dose-escalation patients had previously received checkpoint inhibitors. Peripheral TCRbeta sequencing was intended to test whether TCR sequence diversity was altered and clonal T-cell expansion was caused by ivuxolimab. The paper describes the monotherapy dose-escalation part (N of about 50 patients) of the phase I trial of ivuxolimab. Intravenous ivuxolimab was administered to patients every 2 weeks at six dose levels: 0.01, 0.1, 0.3, 1.5, 3 and 10 mg/kg.

General findings and caveats noted by the study authors: Low levels of normalized T-cell clonal expansion were also shown by some nonresponding patients. On average, CD8+ T cells showed more expanded clones than CD4+ T cells after ivuxolimab. The antigen specificity of the peripheral T cells that underwent clonal expansion was not determined. In the 0.1-3.0 mg/kg groups, partial responders had among the lowest normalized peripheral clonal expansion, particularly in CD8+ T cells. At doses of 0.1 to 3.0 mg/kg, clonal expansion of both CD4+ and CD8+ blood T cells was observed from baseline to week 6.

Genomic DNA was extracted from sorted cells for sequencing of the TCRbeta CDR3 region. The immunoSEQ Assay was used to sequence the TCRbeta CDR3 regions. The table comes from immuneACCESS by way of TCRdb, which keeps in-frame sequences with V and J called. Part of the clones is missing from these tables; in studies checked, under half for an unresolved V gene and the rest for unknown reasons. Here the sample has 75,000 to 100,000 clones; approximately 80% occur a single time. Roughly 5% of the sample goes to the ten largest clones. Patients with autoimmune disease history or receiving systemic immunosuppression were excluded from the trial. In every dose cohort, peripheral blood was drawn for TCR sequencing at baseline, cycle 4 day 1, and cycle 7 day 1. The samples were taken from a phase I, first-in-human, multicenter, open-label dose-escalation trial of ivuxolimab. Adults with locally advanced or metastatic head and neck squamous cell, hepatocellular, melanoma or renal cell carcinoma were enrolled in the trial. CD4+ and CD8+ T cells were sorted separately from peripheral blood before TCR sequencing.

The source is an adult with an advanced solid tumor such as melanoma, head and neck, liver or kidney cancer. The sequence joins TRBV30 to TRBJ2-4; 7 bases in between match TRBD1. The source material was CD4+ or CD8+ T cells sorted from blood, sampled in a trial of the OX40 agonist ivuxolimab. The nucleotide sequence is given as TGTGCCTGGAACAGGGGTGGGGACATTCAGTACTTC. The encoded protein is CAWNRGGDIQYF. Where the CDR3 stops, the reference TRBV30 and TRBJ2-4 genes take over; the full variable domain is SQTIHQWPATLVQPVGSPLSLECTVEGTSNPNLYWYRQAAGRGLQLLFYSVGIGQISSEVPQNLSASRPQDRQFILSSKKLLLSDSGFYLCAWNRGGDIQYFGAGTRLSVL.